Listed here are 11 T cell receptor beta chains from one sample, sequenced in a study of monozygotic twins with inflammatory bowel disease. Using the 5' RACE reads, TCRdb records one entry per CDR3 protein without DNA. This repertoire comprises about 300,000 distinct CDR3 sequences; its ten largest clones make up over 5.5%. What was sequenced was blood. All receptors derive from a human donor with ulcerative colitis or Crohn's disease, or a healthy co-twin of an affected twin (not recorded which).

The chain recombines TRBV11-2 with TRBJ2-6; as DNA is missing, the TRBD1 call by TCRdb cannot be tested. Germline V lookup: CDR1 SGHAT, CDR2 FQNNGV. This CDR3 has 18 amino acids. The chain's CDR3 is CATPHRDRKVTGANVLTF.

The CDR3 reads CASTERAGETQYF. V is TRBV12-3 or TRBV12-4 and J is TRBJ2-5; TCRdb's D gene call, TRBD2, goes unchecked for lack of DNA. This CDR3 is 13 amino acids long.

The chain is built from TRBV7-9 and TRBJ1-6; the TRBD1 assignment by TCRdb is unverifiable without DNA. Per the germline V gene, CDR1 is SEHNR and CDR2 is FQNEAQ (reference sequence). The CDR3 length is 16 residues. The CDR3: CASSLLRDRVGSPLHF.

This chain uses TRBV5-1 with TRBJ1-1. The germline V gene has CDR1 SGHRS and CDR2 YFSETQ. The CDR3 runs 12 residues. This CDR3 is CASRLRETEAFF.

CDR3 in amino acids: CASSSISENEQFF. V usage is TRBV5-1 and J usage is TRBJ2-1; no DNA is available, so the TRBD2 call from TCRdb remains unchecked. This CDR3 is built from 13 residues. The germline V gene encodes CDR1 SGHRS and CDR2 YFSETQ.

V is TRBV24-1 and J is TRBJ2-2; checking the TCRdb D call of TRBD1 is not possible without DNA. CDR3 length: 14 amino acids. The germline V gene has CDR1 KGHDR and CDR2 SFDVKD. CDR3 loop: CATRTGEDTGELSF.

V usage is TRBV7-9 and J usage is TRBJ1-3; the TCRdb D gene call, TRBD1, has no DNA to confirm it. This CDR3 spans 14 amino acids. Germline V CDR1 and CDR2: SEHNR, FQNEAQ (reference sequence). The CDR3 protein is CASSLAGGLNTIYF. Complete variable domain (other parts from reference TRBV7-9 and TRBJ1-3): DTGVSQNPRHKITKRGQNVTFRCDPISEHNRLYWYRQTLGQGPEFLTYFQNEAQLEKSRLLSDRFSAERPKGSFSTLEIQRTEQGDSAMYLCASSLAGGLNTIYFGEGSWLTVV.

V usage is TRBV24-1 and J usage is TRBJ2-1. The length of the CDR3 is 16 residues. Germline CDR1 KGHDR, CDR2 SFDVKD. CDR3 in amino acids: CATSDLTAGSYNEQFF.

The rearrangement joins TRBV6-5 to TRBJ1-3. The CDR3 length is 15 residues. Germline-derived CDR1 and CDR2 are MNHEY and SVGAGI. CDR3 residues: CASSYYQETGNTIYF.

V usage is TRBV20-1 and J usage is TRBJ1-2; the TRBD1 assignment by TCRdb is unverifiable without DNA. The V gene's germline CDR1 is DFQATT and CDR2 SNEGSKA (reference sequence). This CDR3 contains 13 residues. CDR3: CSARDGGIYGYTF.

The rearrangement links TRBV20-1 to TRBJ1-6; TCRdb outputs TRBD1, but without DNA this stays unchecked. This CDR3 has 13 amino acids. Germline V lookup: CDR1 DFQATT, CDR2 SNEGSKA (reference sequence). CDR3 region: CSARDRAYSPLHF.